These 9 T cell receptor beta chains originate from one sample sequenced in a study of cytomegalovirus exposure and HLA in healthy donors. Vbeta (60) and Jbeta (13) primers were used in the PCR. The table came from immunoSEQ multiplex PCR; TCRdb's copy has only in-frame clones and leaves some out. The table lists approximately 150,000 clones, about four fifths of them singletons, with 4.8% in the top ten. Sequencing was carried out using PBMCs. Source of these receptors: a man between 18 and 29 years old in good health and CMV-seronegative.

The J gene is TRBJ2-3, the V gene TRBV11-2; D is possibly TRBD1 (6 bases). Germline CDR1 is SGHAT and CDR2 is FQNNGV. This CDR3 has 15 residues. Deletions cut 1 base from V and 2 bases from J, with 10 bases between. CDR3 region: CASSLGQGFTDTQYF. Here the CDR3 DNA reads TGTGCCAGCAGCTTAGGGCAGGGGTTCACAGATACGCAGTATTTT.

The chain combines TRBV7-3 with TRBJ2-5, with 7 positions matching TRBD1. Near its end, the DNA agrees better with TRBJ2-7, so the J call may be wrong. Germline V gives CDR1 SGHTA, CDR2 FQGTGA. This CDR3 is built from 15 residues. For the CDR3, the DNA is TGTGCCAGCAGCTTAACGGCAGGGGGTTCCTACGAGCAGTACTTC. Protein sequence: CASSLTAGGSYEQYF.

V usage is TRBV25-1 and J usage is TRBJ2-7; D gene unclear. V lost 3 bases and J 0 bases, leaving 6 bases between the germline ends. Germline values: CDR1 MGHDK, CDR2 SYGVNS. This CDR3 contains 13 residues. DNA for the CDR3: TGTGCCAGCAGTGATGCGGCCTCCTACGAGCAGTACTTC. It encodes CASSDAASYEQYF.

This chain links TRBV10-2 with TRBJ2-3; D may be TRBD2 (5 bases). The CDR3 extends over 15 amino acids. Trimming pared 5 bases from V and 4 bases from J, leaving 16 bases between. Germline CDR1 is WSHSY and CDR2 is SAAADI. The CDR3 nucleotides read TGCGCCAGCAGTAGGGAGTCCGGGTTGGCAGATACGCAGTATTTT. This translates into CASSRESGLADTQYF.

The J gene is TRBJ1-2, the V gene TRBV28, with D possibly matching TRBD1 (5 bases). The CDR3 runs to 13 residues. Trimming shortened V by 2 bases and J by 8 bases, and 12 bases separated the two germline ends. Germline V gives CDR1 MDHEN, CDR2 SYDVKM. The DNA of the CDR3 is TGTGCCAGCAGTTTAGGAGGGAAGGGGGGCTACACCTTC. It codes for CASSLGGKGGYTF.

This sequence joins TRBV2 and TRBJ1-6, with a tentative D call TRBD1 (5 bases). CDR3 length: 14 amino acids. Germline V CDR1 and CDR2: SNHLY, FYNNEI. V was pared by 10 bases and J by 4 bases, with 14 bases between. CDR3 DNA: TGTGCCATCGTCTACGACAGTTATAATTCACCCCTCCACTTT. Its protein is CAIVYDSYNSPLHF.

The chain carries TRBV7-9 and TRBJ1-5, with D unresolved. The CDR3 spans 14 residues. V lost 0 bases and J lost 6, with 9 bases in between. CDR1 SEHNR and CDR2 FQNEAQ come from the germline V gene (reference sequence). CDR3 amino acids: CASSLAPPGQPQHF. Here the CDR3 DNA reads TGTGCCAGCAGCTTAGCGCCCCCGGGTCAGCCCCAGCATTTT.

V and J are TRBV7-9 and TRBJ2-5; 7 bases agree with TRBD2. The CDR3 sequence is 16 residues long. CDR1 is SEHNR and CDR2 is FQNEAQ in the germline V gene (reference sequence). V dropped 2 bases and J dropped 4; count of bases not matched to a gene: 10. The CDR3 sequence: CASSLSRGSVRETQYF. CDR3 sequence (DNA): TGTGCCAGCAGCTTATCCCGCGGGAGCGTTAGAGAGACCCAGTACTTC.

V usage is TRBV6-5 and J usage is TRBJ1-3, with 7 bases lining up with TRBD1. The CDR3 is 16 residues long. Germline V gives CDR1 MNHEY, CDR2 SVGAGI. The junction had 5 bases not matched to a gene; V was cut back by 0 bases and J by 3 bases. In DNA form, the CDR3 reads TGTGCCAGCAGTTACTCGGACAGGCCGGTTGGAAACACCATATATTTT. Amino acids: CASSYSDRPVGNTIYF.